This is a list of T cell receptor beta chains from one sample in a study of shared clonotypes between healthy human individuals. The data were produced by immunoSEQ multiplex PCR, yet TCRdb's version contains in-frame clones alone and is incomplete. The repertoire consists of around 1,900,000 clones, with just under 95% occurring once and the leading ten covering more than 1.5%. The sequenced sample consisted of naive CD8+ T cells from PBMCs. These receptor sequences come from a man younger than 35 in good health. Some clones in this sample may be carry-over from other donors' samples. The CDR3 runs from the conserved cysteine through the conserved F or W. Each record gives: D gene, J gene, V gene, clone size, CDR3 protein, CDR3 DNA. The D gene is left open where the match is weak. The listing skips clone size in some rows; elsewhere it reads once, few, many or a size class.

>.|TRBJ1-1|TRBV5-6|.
CASSVLYLSAGYTEAFF
TGTGCCAGCAGTGTCCTCTACCTCTCAGCGGGGTACACTGAAGCTTTCTTT
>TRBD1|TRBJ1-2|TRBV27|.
CASSLVGTGVSGYTF
TGTGCCAGCAGTTTAGTCGGGACAGGGGTTTCGGGCTACACCTTC
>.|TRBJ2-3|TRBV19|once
CASSMGLASTDTQYF
TGTGCCAGTAGTATGGGACTCGCGAGCACAGATACGCAGTATTTT
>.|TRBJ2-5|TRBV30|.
CAWTYGGLETQYF
TGTGCCTGGACGTACGGGGGGCTGGAGACCCAGTACTTC
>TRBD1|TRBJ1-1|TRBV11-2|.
CASSLAARTGATEAFF
TGTGCCAGCAGCTTAGCGGCCCGGACAGGGGCCACTGAAGCTTTCTTT
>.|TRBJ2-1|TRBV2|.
CASSGTGPYNEQFF
TGTGCCAGCAGTGGAACCGGGCCCTACAATGAGCAGTTCTTC
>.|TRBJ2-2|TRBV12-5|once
CASGLVLRGSGNTGELFF
TGTGCTAGTGGTTTGGTACTTCGGGGTAGCGGGAACACCGGGGAGCTGTTTTTT
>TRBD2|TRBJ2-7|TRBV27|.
CASSLAGGPHRGSYEQYF
TGTGCCAGCAGTCTAGCGGGAGGCCCCCATCGAGGTTCCTACGAGCAGTACTTC
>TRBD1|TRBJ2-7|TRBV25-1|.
CASSADRDYEQYF
TGTGCCAGCAGTGCTGACAGGGACTACGAGCAGTACTTC
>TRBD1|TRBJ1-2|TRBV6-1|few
CASSEGQGGPNYGYTF
TGTGCCAGCAGTGAGGGACAGGGCGGACCTAACTATGGCTACACCTTC
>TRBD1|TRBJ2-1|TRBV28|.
CASSPRGTGGYNEQFF
TGTGCCAGCAGTCCACGCGGGACAGGGGGCTACAATGAGCAGTTCTTC
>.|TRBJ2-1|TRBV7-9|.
CASSSTRQGVPSSYNEQFF
TGTGCCAGCAGCTCGACCCGCCAGGGCGTCCCGAGCTCCTACAATGAGCAGTTCTTC
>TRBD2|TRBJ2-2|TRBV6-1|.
CASSVLSGRALGGELFF
TGTGCCAGCAGTGTGCTTAGCGGGAGGGCCCTCGGCGGGGAGCTGTTTTTT
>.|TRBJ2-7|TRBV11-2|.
CASSLILSYEQYF
TGTGCCAGCAGCTTGATTCTTTCCTACGAGCAGTACTTC
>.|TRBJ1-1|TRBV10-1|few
CASSGAGTEAFF
TGCGCCAGCAGTGGGGCTGGAACTGAAGCTTTCTTT
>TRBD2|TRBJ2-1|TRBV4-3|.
CASSTGGAGRVANEQFF
TGCGCCAGCAGCACCGGGGGGGCTGGCCGTGTGGCCAATGAGCAGTTCTTC
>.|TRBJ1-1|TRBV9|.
CASTVGGTSTEAFF
TGTGCCAGCACCGTAGGTGGAACGAGCACTGAAGCTTTCTTT
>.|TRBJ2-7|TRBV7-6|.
CASTTNGVEQYF
TGTGCCAGCACCACGAACGGCGTCGAGCAGTACTTC
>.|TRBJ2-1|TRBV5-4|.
CASSPWGANNEQFF
TGTGCCAGCAGCCCATGGGGGGCAAACAATGAGCAGTTCTTC
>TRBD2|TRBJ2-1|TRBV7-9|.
CASSISGRAHNEQFF
TGTGCCAGCAGCATTAGCGGGAGGGCCCACAATGAGCAGTTCTTC
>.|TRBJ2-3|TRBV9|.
CASSSSTDTQYF
TGTGCCAGCAGCTCGAGCACAGATACGCAGTATTTT
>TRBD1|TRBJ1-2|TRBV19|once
CASSMGYPGQWGYGYTF
TGTGCCAGTAGTATGGGATATCCGGGACAGTGGGGGTATGGCTACACCTTC
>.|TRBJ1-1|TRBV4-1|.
CASSQLRNTEAFF
TGCGCCAGCAGCCAGCTCAGGAACACTGAAGCTTTCTTT
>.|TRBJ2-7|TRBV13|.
CASSSRQATQGEQYF
TGTGCCAGCAGCTCCAGACAGGCGACGCAGGGCGAGCAGTACTTC
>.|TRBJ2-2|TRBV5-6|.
CASSWGVPGELFF
TGTGCCAGCAGCTGGGGGGTTCCCGGGGAGCTGTTTTTT
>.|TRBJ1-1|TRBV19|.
CASSLSRTEAFF
TGTGCCAGTAGTCTCAGTAGAACTGAAGCTTTCTTT